These 2 T cell receptor beta chains originate from one sample sequenced in a study of OX40 agonist ivuxolimab in advanced cancers. Sequencing used immunoSEQ multiplex PCR; TCRdb keeps in-frame clones, though not all of them. The sample contains over 70,000 clones, around 82% of which appear only once. Sequencing was performed on CD4+ or CD8+ T cells sorted from blood, taken in a trial of the OX40 agonist ivuxolimab. The receptors were sampled from an adult with an advanced solid tumor such as melanoma, head and neck, liver or kidney cancer.

V is TRBV6-5 and J is TRBJ2-7, with 10 positions matching TRBD1. Germline V gene lookup returns CDR1 MNHEY and CDR2 SVGAGI. V shed 5 bases and J 6 bases; nucleotides not matched to a gene: 10. CDR3 size: 15 residues. As DNA, the CDR3 is TGTGCCAGCAGTCAGCCCGGGACAGGGGAGGGCGAGCAGTACTTC. It specifies CASSQPGTGEGEQYF.

This clone was counted a single time. The chain employs TRBV18 and TRBJ1-1; TRBD1 agrees at 8 bases. Germline V gene sequence: CDR1 KGHSH, CDR2 LQKENI. V trimming: 3 bases; J trimming: 3 bases; junction bases outside the gene matches: 3. The CDR3 loop spans 14 amino acids. The CDR3 loop is CASSPAGGYTEAFF. In DNA form, the CDR3 reads TGTGCCAGCTCACCTGCAGGGGGCTACACTGAAGCTTTCTTT.